The present TCR beta chain was sequenced within a study of shared clonotypes between healthy human individuals (dated by TCRdb to about 2020). About the study as a whole: A couple of women and a few men aged 18 to 49 years were included in the cohort. To estimate repertoire size and how much clonotype sharing occurs between individuals, the study deeply sequenced the blood TCR repertoires of about five healthy adults. For each donor, CD4 naive and CD4 memory were each given three plates, CD8 naive was given two plates, and CD8 memory was given one plate. Different laboratories and diverse techniques were used to prepare libraries and sequence TCR repertoires, to increase sequencing depth and limit assay-specific biases. Per donor, leukapheresis produced somewhere between about 0.85 and 9.5 billion PBMCs. Paper-wide results and their limitations: Sampling was limited to blood, and TCR repertoires in tissue likely differ from TCR repertoires in blood. Naive subsets generally had larger estimated clonotype richness than memory subsets did. Pairwise subsampling led to the expectation that sequencing depth would affect the degree of clonotype sharing among donors. Clonotypes shared by all four sorted-subset donors showed higher generation probabilities than non-shared clonotypes. Even with the large sequencing depth, rarefaction of the sorted-subset datasets indicated that sequencing was incomplete. The small number of donors limited the genetic and exposure-history diversity represented. Across a few donors, around 5% of naive CD4, roughly 3.5% of naive CD8, 2.3% of memory CD4, and roughly 0.41% of memory CD8 clonotypes were shared.

CD8 naive samples were CD45RO-negative cells positively selected for CCR7, giving a CD45RA+CCR7+ population that excluded TemRA cells. The donors were healthy, HIV-negative adults who had no recently reported acute infections or vaccinations. Every donor was a Caucasian adult residing in Nashville, Tennessee, USA. Blood was obtained by leukapheresis, after which PBMCs were separated by Ficoll-Histopaque density gradient centrifugation and cryopreserved in liquid nitrogen vapor phase. Purity and quantity of every magnetically sorted T cell population were checked by analytical flow cytometry. Each sorted fraction had its genomic DNA isolated and then quantified by UV absorbance on a Nanodrop 2000c. CDR1 and CDR2 (SGHAT, FQNNGV) derive from the germline V gene. The CDR3 goes from the cysteine to the phenylalanine over 14 residues. Just the 42-base CDR3 DNA is kept, in frame starting at base 1. The germline ends are 8 bases apart after V is trimmed by 3 bases and J by 3 bases.

On this clone: Its target antigen remains unknown. No qualities accompany the bases; no much larger clone lies one base away. This sample also contains other DNA sequences that code for the same CDR3.

TCR CDR3 regions were amplified from genomic DNA by multiplex PCR using the deep immunoSEQ assay. For each cell subset, the extracted genomic DNA was distributed evenly across all wells of several immunoSEQ 96-well plates, and each plate served as one replicate. Each replicate PCR for sorted subsets received about 200 ng genomic DNA, equal to about 29,000 T cell genomes. Purified libraries were measured with a Qubit 3.0 fluorometer, size-checked on a Bioanalyzer 2100, and measured again with the KAPA Library Quantification kit. A separate single-read 150-cycle Illumina NextSeq 550 flow cell was used to sequence each immunoSEQ 96-well plate. On the study's bioinformatics: Because only junctional sequences without quality scores were contained in the immunoSEQ output, filtering matching that applied to full-length reads could not be performed. Sequences were annotated with PyIR, a Python wrapper for IgBLAST v1.9, and V/J genes and CDR3 were assigned using IMGT germline references. Reads with weak V/J assignments (E-value above 1e-6), missing CDR3, stop codons, out-of-frame junctions, or ambiguous translated residues were removed. V3J clonotypes were defined as sequences sharing an identical inferred V gene, J gene, and CDR3 amino acid sequence. Percentage overlap between repertoires was calculated by dividing the number of shared unique clonotypes by the size of the smaller repertoire. RTK rarefaction, the Chao1 estimator, and Recon v2.1 estimates of unobserved clonotypes were used to assess repertoire richness. Generation probabilities for all TCRbeta clonotypes obtained by the gDNA method from a handful of donors were computed using OLGA. TCRdb retrieved this table from immuneACCESS and kept in-frame rearrangements only. Not all clones are present; in checked studies, unresolved V genes account for under half, and no reason is known for the remainder. D and trimming come from the DNA, and the V and J calls and clone size come from that table. The sample table holds fewer than 1 million clones, of which approximately 96% were seen once. The ten largest clones represent about 0.25% of the sample.

The chain is encoded by TRBV11-2 joined to TRBJ2-2; the D gene is perhaps TRBD1 or TRBD2, as each covers 5 bases. The TCR sequence derives from a man younger than 40 in good health. Sequences were obtained from naive CD8+ T cells sorted from blood. Taken with the paper, the label for cell subset or site translates to: CD45RA+CCR7+. In nucleotides, the sequence is TGTGCCAGCAGCTTGGGACCGTACACCGGGGAGCTGTTTTTT. It encodes CASSLGPYTGELFF. Full variable domain (CDR3 extended with the reference TRBV11-2 and TRBJ2-2 proteins): EAGVAQSPRYKIIEKRQSVAFWCNPISGHATLYWYQQILGQGPKLLIQFQNNGVVDDSQLPKDRFSAERLKGVDSTLKIQPAKLEDSAVYLCASSLGPYTGELFFGEGSRLTVL.